This TCR beta chain was sequenced in a study of blood T cells in healthy people across ages. General observations from the study: Across samples, TCR beta diversity tracked strongly with naive T cell percentage. Naive CD4+ cell counts and diversity both ran higher in long-lived than in aged donors.

This CDR3 is 15 amino acids long. V was cut by 4 bases and J by 2 bases, with 15 bases left in between. Germline V gives CDR1 LGHNA, CDR2 YNFKEQ. The authors ran a second PCR of roughly 6 to 12 cycles using a sample-barcoded 5' primer and a J-beta primer mix. Every cDNA molecule bore a tag from a template-switch adaptor containing 12 random nucleotides. One entry per CDR3 protein, called by TCRdb with MiXCR from the 5' RACE reads. The sample has 1.5 million or so distinct CDR3 sequences, under 55% seen once. This clonotype was counted only a few times. The antigen remains undetermined. This chain links TRBV4-2 with TRBJ2-7; maybe TRBD2 (6 bases). The source material was blood. The sequence was obtained from a woman under 30 in good health. The CDR3 DNA follows: TGTGCCAGCAGCCCCCAGACCGGGAGAGCCTACGAGCAGTACTTC. It codes for CASSPQTGRAYEQYF.